The 18 T cell receptor beta chains listed next were all sequenced from one sample in a study of follicular helper T cells after annual influenza vaccination. Time point in this sample: 2014-2015 season, 7 days after vaccination. Produced via immunoSEQ multiplex PCR; TCRdb's table is partial and in-frame only. The sample lists approximately 1,300 clones, roughly two thirds occurring once. The sequencing here drew on CXCR5+ CD38+ circulating T follicular helper cells from blood, taken 7 days after influenza vaccination. Subset meaning: circulating Tfh, non-naive CD4+CXCR5+PD-1+ (ICOS+CD38+ or ICOS-CD38-). The receptors were sampled from an adult who received the influenza vaccine.

This clone was seen a few times. This sequence joins TRBV4-1 and TRBJ1-3; the match to TRBD1 covers 7 bases. CDR1 is MGHRA, CDR2 YSYEKL, per germline. The CDR3 spans 16 residues. The trim removed 4 bases at V and 0 bases at J, leaving 6 bases unmatched. CDR3 sequence reads: CASSRDRDSSGNTIYF. CDR3 nucleotide sequence: TGCGCCAGCAGCCGTGACCGGGACAGCTCTGGAAACACCATATATTTT.

The rearrangement uses TRBV7-6 and TRBJ1-4; no clear D gene. CDR1 is SGHVS, CDR2 FNYEAQ, per germline. There are 13 residues in the CDR3. The CDR3 region has the DNA TGTGCAACCAGCGAGGGAACTAATGAAAAACTGTTTTTT. Translation: CATSEGTNEKLFF. The full variable domain, in which reference TRBV7-6 and TRBJ1-4 provide the parts outside the CDR3, is GAGVSQSPRYKVTKRGQDVALRCDPISGHVSLYWYRQALGQGPEFLTYFNYEAQQDKSGLPNDRFSAERPEGSISTLTIQRTEQRDSAMYRCATSEGTNEKLFFGSGTQLSVL.

The chain carries TRBV2 and TRBJ2-5; D remains ambiguous. Germline CDR1 reads SNHLY; CDR2 reads FYNNEI. Trimming pared 1 base from V and 4 bases from J, leaving 10 bases between. The CDR3 runs to 14 residues. CDR3: CASSEVWRRETQYF. The CDR3, as DNA: TGTGCCAGCAGTGAAGTTTGGCGGAGAGAGACCCAGTACTTC.

The chain joins TRBV28 to TRBJ2-1; no clear D. This CDR3 has 12 amino acids. Per the germline V gene, CDR1 is MDHEN and CDR2 is SYDVKM. V dropped 4 bases and J dropped 10 bases, with 11 bases sitting between them. DNA for the CDR3: TGTGCCAGCAGTTCCCCAACCGGAGAGCAGTTCTTC. As protein: CASSSPTGEQFF.

A single count supports this clone. The J gene is TRBJ2-7, the V gene TRBV2, with 7 nucleotides matching TRBD2. Germline V CDR1 and CDR2: SNHLY, FYNNEI. Trimming removed 5 bases from V and 3 bases from J; junction bases left unmatched: 1. The CDR3 consists of 12 residues. The CDR3 protein is CASSTGGYEQYF. In DNA, the CDR3 is TGTGCCAGCAGTACGGGGGGCTACGAGCAGTACTTC.

This clone occurred once. V and J are TRBV11-2 and TRBJ1-6, with 10 bases identical to TRBD1. The junction had 2 bases not matched to a gene; V was cut back by 3 bases and J by 6 bases. Germline V gene sequence: CDR1 SGHAT, CDR2 FQNNGV. The CDR3 length is 15 residues. This CDR3 is CASSLGQGSNSPLHF. CDR3 coding DNA: TGTGCCAGCAGCTTGGGACAGGGGAGTAATTCACCCCTCCACTTT.

V gene TRBV10-2 combines with J gene TRBJ2-6; D might be TRBD1 (6 bases). Germline lookup yields CDR1 WSHSY and CDR2 SAAADI. The CDR3 has 17 residues. V lost 0 bases and J lost 5, with 14 bases in between. CDR3 DNA sequence: TGCGCCAGCAGTGAGTCGGGGCAGGGGATAAGGGCCAACGTCCTGACTTTC. Translated, it gives CASSESGQGIRANVLTF.

By frequency in the sample, this clone is large. CDR3 residues: CASSSRRELGDGYTF. Written as DNA, the CDR3 is TGTGCCAGCAGCTCCCGACGCGAACTAGGGGATGGCTACACCTTC. The chain combines TRBV5-5 with TRBJ1-2; TRBD1 is a possible D gene (5 bases). The V gene's germline CDR1 is SGHKS and CDR2 YYEKEE (reference sequence). With 3 bases removed from V and 6 bases from J, the gap between germline ends came to 18 bases. The CDR3 has 15 residues.

The rearrangement uses TRBV9 and TRBJ2-7; perhaps TRBD2 as D (7 bases). The germline V and J ends were trimmed by 0 bases and 6 bases, with 10 bases remaining between them. Looked up from germline, CDR1 is SGDLS and CDR2 is YYNGEE. CDR3 length: 13 amino acids. The CDR3 nucleotides are TGTGCCAGCAGCGTAGAAGGGGGGGCCGAGCAGTACTTC. Translation gives CASSVEGGAEQYF.

The chain uses TRBV6-1 and TRBJ1-5; unclear D gene. The CDR3 is made up of 14 amino acids. Trimming removed 0 bases from V and 2 bases from J, with 5 bases in between. Germline V gene data show CDR1 as MNHNS and CDR2 as SASEGT. In DNA form, the CDR3 reads TGTGCCAGCAGTGAAGCGCTGGGCAATCAGCCCCAGCATTTT. It is translated as CASSEALGNQPQHF.

The chain recombines TRBV5-4 with TRBJ2-3; TRBD2 agrees at 9 bases. The V gene's germline CDR1 is SGHNT and CDR2 YYREEE (reference sequence). CDR3 length equals 14 residues. V lost 3 bases and J lost 7; bases outside the gene matches: 6. This CDR3 is CASSSRTSVNTQYF. CDR3 coding DNA: TGTGCCAGCAGCTCGAGGACTAGCGTGAATACGCAGTATTTT.

The rearrangement links TRBV6-6 to TRBJ2-3; either TRBD1 or TRBD2 may fit D (5 bases each). CDR1 and CDR2 from the germline V gene are MNHNY and SVGAGI (reference sequence). V was trimmed by 0 bases and J by 5 bases, leaving 6 bases between them. This CDR3 comprises 13 residues. This chain's CDR3 is CASSYSGVDTQYF. CDR3 nucleotides: TGTGCCAGCAGTTACTCGGGGGTAGATACGCAGTATTTT.

The V call is TRBV29-1, the J call TRBJ2-7; TRBD1 is a possible D gene (6 bases). Trimming cost V 5 bases and J 7 bases, with 12 bases left between them. The germline V gene encodes CDR1 SQVTM and CDR2 ANQGSEA. The CDR3 is made up of 11 amino acids. The CDR3 nucleotides are TGCAGCGTTCGACAGGTGGAGGAGCAGTACTTC. Encoded protein: CSVRQVEEQYF.

The gene calls are TRBV7-2 and TRBJ1-5, with D unresolved. CDR1 and CDR2 from the germline V gene are SGHTA and FQGNSA. CDR3 size: 12 residues. V lost 0 bases and J 5 bases, leaving 2 bases between the germline ends. Here the CDR3 reads CASSLAYQPQHF. Written as DNA, the CDR3 is TGTGCCAGCAGCTTAGCCTATCAGCCCCAGCATTTT.

This clone counts as large. The chain couples TRBV28 to TRBJ2-7; 7 positions agree with TRBD1. V was pared by 5 bases and J by 4 bases, with 8 bases of the junction left unmatched. The CDR3 runs 14 residues. CDR1 and CDR2 (germline): MDHEN, SYDVKM. The CDR3 DNA reads as TGTGCCAGCAGTCGACAGGGAACTATATACGAGCAGTACTTC. Its protein is CASSRQGTIYEQYF. Using reference TRBV28 and TRBJ2-7 for the parts outside the CDR3, the full variable domain is DVKVTQSSRYLVKRTGEKVFLECVQDMDHENMFWYRQDPGLGLRLIYFSYDVKMKEKGDIPEGYSVSREKKERFSLILESASTNQTSMYLCASSRQGTIYEQYFGPGTRLTVT.

This clone was detected only once. CDR3 sequence (DNA): TGTGCCAGCAGTTTGACTAGGTCCAGCACCGGGGAGCTGTTTTTT. Translation: CASSLTRSSTGELFF. The genes are TRBV2 and TRBJ2-2; D perhaps matches TRBD2 (6 bases). The CDR3 totals 15 residues. V was pared by 5 bases and J by 4 bases, with 14 bases between. The germline CDR1 and CDR2 sequences are SNHLY and FYNNEI.

This chain joins TRBV30 and TRBJ2-7; D possibly corresponds to TRBD1 (6 bases). V lost 3 bases, J lost 5 bases, and 20 bases lay in between. Germline V gives CDR1 GTSNPN, CDR2 SVGIG (reference sequence). The CDR3 has 15 amino acids. This CDR3 reads CAWRRGYRLSDEQYF. CDR3 bases: TGTGCCTGGAGGAGGGGGTATCGGTTATCGGACGAGCAGTACTTC.

The genes are TRBV13 and TRBJ1-1; weak D call: TRBD1 (6 bases). CDR1 PRHDT and CDR2 FYEKMQ come from the germline V gene (reference sequence). The CDR3 sequence is 14 residues long. V shed 5 bases and J shed 3 bases, with 13 bases lying between them. In nucleotides, the CDR3 is TGTGCCAGCAGCCTCAGGGGTTCATACACTGAAGCTTTCTTT. Encoded protein: CASSLRGSYTEAFF.